A selection of T cell receptor beta chains follows, all from one sample in a study of cytomegalovirus exposure and HLA in healthy donors. Some clones are missing from TCRdb's copy, which holds only in-frame ones; the method was immunoSEQ multiplex PCR. In the table there are 240,000 or so clones, more than 75% of which are singletons. The specimen sequenced was PBMCs. The receptors come from a woman in her thirties in good health and CMV-seropositive. CDR3s include the opening cysteine and the closing phenylalanine or tryptophan. Each record gives: D gene, V gene, clone size, J gene, CDR3 protein, CDR3 DNA. The D gene is left open where the match is weak. Size is omitted from some rows. Given values are once, few, many or a class for expanded clones.

d_gene: .; v_gene: TRBV27; abundance: .; j_gene: TRBJ2-5; CDR3aa: CASSPLGGGIKTQYF; CDR3nt: TGTGCCAGCAGTCCCTTGGGGGGGGGCATTAAGACCCAGTACTTC
d_gene: .; v_gene: TRBV11-2; abundance: once; j_gene: TRBJ2-3; CDR3aa: CASSLRGLYTQYF; CDR3nt: TGTGCCAGCAGTTTACGGGGGTTGTATACGCAGTATTTT
d_gene: TRBD2; v_gene: TRBV6-5; abundance: .; j_gene: TRBJ2-1; CDR3aa: CASTRLAGGNNEQFF; CDR3nt: TGTGCCAGCACTCGACTAGCGGGAGGAAACAATGAGCAGTTCTTC
d_gene: .; v_gene: TRBV6-1; abundance: .; j_gene: TRBJ1-2; CDR3aa: CASSEPDTLYGYTF; CDR3nt: TGTGCCAGCAGTGAACCTGACACCCTCTATGGCTACACCTTC
d_gene: TRBD1; v_gene: TRBV27; abundance: .; j_gene: TRBJ1-1; CDR3aa: CASRIQGAGTEAFF; CDR3nt: TGTGCCAGCCGTATACAGGGGGCTGGGACTGAAGCTTTCTTT
d_gene: .; v_gene: TRBV30; abundance: .; j_gene: TRBJ2-3; CDR3aa: CAWRLLHGGPHTDTQYF; CDR3nt: TGTGCCTGGAGGCTATTGCACGGGGGGCCCCACACAGATACGCAGTATTTT
d_gene: .; v_gene: TRBV7-2; abundance: .; j_gene: TRBJ1-2; CDR3aa: CASSLGGESYGYTF; CDR3nt: TGTGCCAGCAGCCTAGGGGGGGAAAGCTATGGCTACACCTTC
d_gene: .; v_gene: TRBV30; abundance: .; j_gene: TRBJ1-4; CDR3aa: CAWSGITRSGILEKLFF; CDR3nt: TGTGCCTGGAGTGGGATTACTCGGTCGGGTATTCTTGAAAAACTGTTTTTT
d_gene: .; v_gene: TRBV7-9; abundance: .; j_gene: TRBJ2-1; CDR3aa: CASSSQGRDNEQFF; CDR3nt: TGTGCCAGCAGCTCACAGGGCCGGGACAATGAGCAGTTCTTC
d_gene: .; v_gene: TRBV9; abundance: .; j_gene: TRBJ2-1; CDR3aa: CASSVVLAPYNEQFF; CDR3nt: TGTGCCAGCAGCGTAGTCCTAGCTCCCTACAATGAGCAGTTCTTC
d_gene: .; v_gene: TRBV4-1; abundance: .; j_gene: TRBJ2-7; CDR3aa: CASSQDNGQSDEQYF; CDR3nt: TGCGCCAGCAGCCAAGATAACGGACAGTCGGACGAGCAGTACTTC
d_gene: .; v_gene: TRBV29-1; abundance: .; j_gene: TRBJ1-1; CDR3aa: CSVGHGRDTEAFF; CDR3nt: TGCAGCGTTGGACACGGGCGGGACACTGAAGCTTTCTTT
d_gene: .; v_gene: TRBV30; abundance: .; j_gene: TRBJ1-5; CDR3aa: CAWTFKAEDQPQHF; CDR3nt: TGTGCCTGGACCTTTAAGGCCGAGGATCAGCCCCAGCATTTT
d_gene: TRBD2; v_gene: TRBV5-1; abundance: .; j_gene: TRBJ2-3; CDR3aa: CASGEPGLEADTQYF; CDR3nt: TGCGCCAGCGGAGAACCGGGACTAGAAGCCGATACGCAGTATTTT
d_gene: TRBD1; v_gene: TRBV29-1; abundance: .; j_gene: TRBJ2-3; CDR3aa: CSVRGQGPDTQYF; CDR3nt: TGCAGCGTGAGAGGACAGGGCCCAGATACGCAGTATTTT
d_gene: .; v_gene: TRBV21-1; abundance: .; j_gene: TRBJ2-3; CDR3aa: CASSKTSGRMGTQYF; CDR3nt: TGTGCCAGCAGCAAAACTAGCGGGAGAATGGGTACGCAGTATTTT
d_gene: .; v_gene: TRBV9; abundance: few; j_gene: TRBJ1-5; CDR3aa: CASSVGITGQPQHF; CDR3nt: TGTGCCAGCAGCGTCGGTATTACGGGTCAGCCCCAGCATTTT
d_gene: .; v_gene: TRBV10-2; abundance: .; j_gene: TRBJ1-2; CDR3aa: CASSSSNYGYTF; CDR3nt: TGCGCCAGCAGTTCATCTAACTATGGCTACACCTTC
d_gene: .; v_gene: TRBV20-1; abundance: .; j_gene: TRBJ2-3; CDR3aa: CSARQSHTQYF; CDR3nt: TGCAGTGCTAGACAATCCCATACGCAGTATTTT
d_gene: TRBD1; v_gene: TRBV18; abundance: few; j_gene: TRBJ2-7; CDR3aa: CASSPGQQQYF; CDR3nt: TGTGCCAGCTCACCGGGACAGCAGCAGTACTTC
d_gene: .; v_gene: TRBV6-1; abundance: .; j_gene: TRBJ1-1; CDR3aa: CASSETRVDTEAFF; CDR3nt: TGTGCCAGCAGTGAAACCCGAGTTGACACTGAAGCTTTCTTT
d_gene: TRBD2; v_gene: TRBV5-5; abundance: .; j_gene: TRBJ2-5; CDR3aa: CASSPPPGLARAEETQYF; CDR3nt: TGTGCCAGCAGCCCCCCCCCGGGACTAGCGCGAGCGGAAGAGACCCAGTACTTC
d_gene: .; v_gene: TRBV6-6; abundance: .; j_gene: TRBJ2-3; CDR3aa: CASSYSGPPGVDTQYF; CDR3nt: TGTGCCAGCAGTTACTCGGGACCCCCAGGGGTTGATACGCAGTATTTT
d_gene: .; v_gene: TRBV5-6; abundance: .; j_gene: TRBJ2-7; CDR3aa: CASSLALTSYEQYF; CDR3nt: TGTGCCAGCAGCTTGGCCCTTACTAGTTACGAGCAGTACTTC
d_gene: TRBD1; v_gene: TRBV5-1; abundance: .; j_gene: TRBJ2-7; CDR3aa: CASSFGTGLSYEQYF; CDR3nt: TGCGCCAGCAGCTTCGGGACAGGGCTCTCCTACGAGCAGTACTTC
d_gene: TRBD2; v_gene: TRBV6-6; abundance: .; j_gene: TRBJ2-3; CDR3aa: CASSRLAGGQDTQYF; CDR3nt: TGTGCCAGCAGTCGACTAGCGGGAGGGCAAGATACGCAGTATTTT
d_gene: .; v_gene: TRBV19; abundance: few; j_gene: TRBJ1-5; CDR3aa: CASSIEEEPQHF; CDR3nt: TGTGCCAGTAGTATAGAGGAGGAGCCCCAGCATTTT
d_gene: .; v_gene: TRBV7-3; abundance: .; j_gene: TRBJ1-1; CDR3aa: CASSLSRGRRNEAFF; CDR3nt: TGTGCCAGCAGCTTAAGCAGGGGCAGGCGTAATGAAGCTTTCTTT
d_gene: TRBD2; v_gene: TRBV7-9; abundance: .; j_gene: TRBJ2-7; CDR3aa: CASSLPIGPGLVTYEQYF; CDR3nt: TGTGCCAGCAGCCTCCCAATAGGCCCGGGACTAGTTACCTACGAGCAGTACTTC
d_gene: .; v_gene: TRBV7-3; abundance: .; j_gene: TRBJ2-2; CDR3aa: CASSLSDRRTEPGELFF; CDR3nt: TGTGCCAGCAGCTTAAGCGATAGGAGGACGGAGCCCGGGGAGCTGTTTTTT
d_gene: TRBD2; v_gene: TRBV28; abundance: .; j_gene: TRBJ2-7; CDR3aa: CASRQYPGGTYEQYF; CDR3nt: TGTGCCAGCAGACAATACCCGGGGGGTACCTACGAGCAGTACTTC
d_gene: .; v_gene: TRBV30; abundance: .; j_gene: TRBJ1-2; CDR3aa: CAWLWGGYYGYTF; CDR3nt: TGTGCCTGGCTATGGGGGGGCTACTATGGCTACACCTTC
d_gene: .; v_gene: TRBV29-1; abundance: .; j_gene: TRBJ2-5; CDR3aa: CSVVWFLRQETQYF; CDR3nt: TGCAGCGTTGTCTGGTTTTTGAGGCAAGAGACCCAGTACTTC
d_gene: TRBD1; v_gene: TRBV27; abundance: .; j_gene: TRBJ2-7; CDR3aa: CASSSKGQGYYEQYF; CDR3nt: TGTGCCAGCAGTTCTAAAGGACAGGGGTATTACGAGCAGTACTTC
d_gene: TRBD2; v_gene: TRBV7-7; abundance: .; j_gene: TRBJ2-5; CDR3aa: CASGGLSTQETQYF; CDR3nt: TGTGCTAGCGGGGGACTATCTACTCAAGAGACCCAGTACTTC
d_gene: TRBD1; v_gene: TRBV5-1; abundance: .; j_gene: TRBJ2-2; CDR3aa: CASSLTGTGGSGELFF; CDR3nt: TGCGCCAGCAGCCTGACCGGGACAGGGGGCAGCGGGGAGCTGTTTTTT
d_gene: TRBD1; v_gene: TRBV19; abundance: .; j_gene: TRBJ1-4; CDR3aa: CASSSTTGHSEKLFF; CDR3nt: TGTGCCAGTAGTTCCACGACAGGGCACAGTGAAAAACTGTTTTTT
d_gene: .; v_gene: TRBV11-2; abundance: once; j_gene: TRBJ2-7; CDR3aa: CASSLGVSYEQYF; CDR3nt: TGTGCCAGCAGCTTAGGCGTATCTTACGAGCAGTACTTC
d_gene: .; v_gene: TRBV7-9; abundance: .; j_gene: TRBJ1-3; CDR3aa: CASSLSGLSSGNTIYF; CDR3nt: TGTGCCAGCAGCTTATCTGGGCTTAGCTCTGGAAACACCATATATTTT
d_gene: .; v_gene: TRBV6-6; abundance: .; j_gene: TRBJ2-7; CDR3aa: CASSYSGELVTYEQYF; CDR3nt: TGTGCCAGCAGTTACTCAGGGGAATTGGTTACCTACGAGCAGTACTTC
d_gene: TRBD2; v_gene: TRBV5-1; abundance: .; j_gene: TRBJ2-5; CDR3aa: CASSFGAGYMLEETQYF; CDR3nt: TGCGCCAGCAGCTTCGGAGCGGGATATATGCTTGAGGAGACCCAGTACTTC
d_gene: TRBD1; v_gene: TRBV5-1; abundance: .; j_gene: TRBJ2-5; CDR3aa: CASSPGQGEETQYF; CDR3nt: TGCGCCAGCAGCCCGGGACAGGGGGAAGAGACCCAGTACTTC
d_gene: TRBD2; v_gene: TRBV5-1; abundance: .; j_gene: TRBJ2-7; CDR3aa: CASSSGPSGSSYEQYF; CDR3nt: TGCGCCAGCAGCTCGGGGCCTAGCGGGAGTTCCTACGAGCAGTACTTC
d_gene: .; v_gene: TRBV7-6; abundance: once; j_gene: TRBJ1-3; CDR3aa: CASSSPPTWLPSGNTIYF; CDR3nt: TGTGCCAGCAGTTCTCCCCCGACTTGGCTCCCCTCTGGAAACACCATATATTTT
d_gene: TRBD2; v_gene: TRBV19; abundance: .; j_gene: TRBJ2-7; CDR3aa: CASSPGLAGGYAYEQYF; CDR3nt: TGTGCCAGTAGTCCCGGACTAGCGGGAGGCTACGCCTACGAGCAGTACTTC
d_gene: TRBD1; v_gene: TRBV5-6; abundance: .; j_gene: TRBJ2-2; CDR3aa: CASSFRTGKNTGELFF; CDR3nt: TGTGCCAGCAGCTTTCGGACAGGAAAGAACACCGGGGAGCTGTTTTTT